This TCR beta chain is from a study of blood T cell repertoires in COVID-19. Study as a whole: Sources were T cells, B-cell-depleted T cells, or PBMCs; the material itself was cDNA or gDNA.

Participants were aged about 18 to 89 years from 24 US areas. Self-reported history from a screening survey and questionnaire set each donor's cohort. It was within 2 weeks before study entry that exposed participants met a COVID-19 case. Method: immunoSEQ multiplex PCR; TCRdb's copy keeps in-frame clones and lacks some. The repertoire consists of about 350,000 clones, with about 88% occurring once and the leading ten covering approximately 1%. Deletions cut 4 bases from V and 3 bases from J, with 11 bases between. CDR3 length: 14 residues. Germline CDR1 reads MDHEN; CDR2 reads SYDVKM. This clonotype was sampled from a young woman who had been exposed to COVID-19. The sequencing input was PBMCs or T cells enriched from blood (not recorded which). The chain carries TRBV28 and TRBJ2-3; no reliable D call. As DNA, the CDR3 is TGTGCCAGCAGTTCTCGACAAGTAACAGATACGCAGTATTTT. This translates into CASSSRQVTDTQYF.